Below are 13 T cell receptor beta chains sequenced from a single sample in a study of blood T cell repertoires in COVID-19 (dated by TCRdb to the early 2020s). The library was made by the immunoSEQ multiplex PCR assay. The clones in this table, taken by TCRdb from immuneACCESS, are in-frame only. Not every clone is retained; where verified, under half of the shortfall comes from an unresolved V gene, and the cause of the rest is unknown. The sample includes approximately 170,000 clones, with about 85% observed a single time. The top ten clones comprise about 6.9% of the sample. Sequenced material: peripheral blood. The receptors were gathered from a man older than 75 with COVID-19, enrolled during active disease.

This chain uses TRBV19 with TRBJ1-1, with D unclear. The V gene's germline CDR1 is LNHDA and CDR2 SQIVND (reference sequence). The germline V and J ends were trimmed by 6 bases and 1 base, with 6 bases remaining between them. The CDR3 length is 12 residues. The CDR3 DNA sequence: TGTGCCAGTAGAGGGAGGAACACTGAAGCTTTCTTT. It encodes CASRGRNTEAFF.

In its sample, this clone was seen once. The rearrangement joins TRBV2 to TRBJ1-1; D not resolved. V was trimmed by 1 base and J by 4 bases, leaving 13 bases between them. This CDR3 has 15 amino acids. The germline V gene encodes CDR1 SNHLY and CDR2 FYNNEI. Here the CDR3 reads CASSEGIEPGTEAFF. CDR3 nucleotides: TGTGCCAGCAGTGAAGGTATAGAGCCGGGCACTGAAGCTTTCTTT.

The gene calls are TRBV5-6 and TRBJ1-1; 10 bases agree with TRBD1. The CDR3 covers 14 residues. Unmatched junction bases numbered 5, after V lost 3 bases and J lost 6 bases. Germline V gene lookup returns CDR1 SGHDT and CDR2 YYEEEE. CDR3 bases: TGTGCCAGCAGCTCCGGGACAGGGGTCTCTGAAGCTTTCTTT. It specifies CASSSGTGVSEAFF. The full variable domain, rest sourced from reference TRBV5-6 and TRBJ1-1, is DAGVTQSPTHLIKTRGQQVTLRCSPKSGHDTVSWYQQALGQGPQFIFQYYEEEERQRGNFPDRFSGHQFPNYSSELNVNALLLGDSALYLCASSSGTGVSEAFFGQGTRLTVV.

The rearrangement links TRBV5-5 to TRBJ1-2, with 12 bases identical to TRBD1. V lost 4 bases, J lost 8 bases, and 6 bases stayed unmatched. Germline V gene sequence: CDR1 SGHKS, CDR2 YYEKEE (reference sequence). This CDR3 is 14 amino acids long. CDR3 region: CASSMGQGAGGYTF. The DNA of the CDR3 is TGTGCCAGCAGCATGGGACAGGGGGCGGGAGGCTACACCTTC.

The chain uses TRBV5-6 and TRBJ1-6; D is perhaps TRBD1 (5 bases). There are 16 residues in the CDR3. The V and J ends lost 0 bases and 3 bases respectively, with 10 bases between them. Germline CDR1 SGHDT, CDR2 YYEEEE. The CDR3 sequence is CASSLGGGSYNSPLHF. CDR3 sequence (DNA): TGTGCCAGCAGCTTGGGGGGCGGCAGCTATAATTCACCCCTCCACTTT.

The rearrangement joins TRBV18 to TRBJ2-2; 10 bases are a match to TRBD2. The CDR3 covers 16 residues. Germline CDR1 reads KGHSH; CDR2 reads LQKENI. The V and J ends lost 2 bases and 4 bases, in that order; junction bases with no gene match: 4. As DNA, the CDR3 is TGTGCCAGCTCACCATACGGGACTAGCGTCACCGGGGAGCTGTTTTTT. Translated, it gives CASSPYGTSVTGELFF.

The chain joins TRBV7-3 to TRBJ2-7; tentative D call: TRBD1 (5 bases). The CDR3 has 13 residues. V was cut by 5 bases and J by 8 bases, with 16 bases left in between. Germline V CDR1 and CDR2: SGHTA, FQGTGA. CDR3 sequence (DNA): TGTGCCAGCAGCCCTATCCCCAGGGCCCAGCAGTACTTC. Its translation: CASSPIPRAQQYF.

The V gene is TRBV18, the J gene TRBJ1-5; TRBD1 agrees at 7 bases. This CDR3 has 14 residues. With V trimmed by 6 bases and J by 5 bases, 7 bases remained unmatched. Germline CDR1 is KGHSH and CDR2 is LQKENI. DNA of the CDR3: TGTGCCAGCTCGCCTGGGACAGCTGATCAGCCCCAGCATTTT. This codes for CASSPGTADQPQHF.

CDR3 bases: TGTGCCAGCAGTTTAGAGGCGGGGACGCAGTATTTT. Its protein is CASSLEAGTQYF. The chain is built from TRBV12-3 or TRBV12-4 and TRBJ2-3; TRBD2 is a possible D gene (6 bases). CDR3 length: 12 amino acids. Trimming pared 1 base from V and 9 bases from J, leaving 8 bases between.

This chain uses TRBV10-3 with TRBJ2-3; the match to TRBD2 covers 9 bases. Germline values: CDR1 ENHRY, CDR2 SYGVKD. Trimming cost V 2 bases and J 2 bases; bases outside gene matches: 5. The CDR3 loop spans 16 amino acids. CDR3: CAISEGGGGATDTQYF. CDR3 in DNA: TGTGCCATCAGTGAGGGAGGCGGGGGGGCCACAGATACGCAGTATTTT.

The rearrangement links TRBV5-1 to TRBJ1-1, with D perhaps matching TRBD1 (5 bases). Per the germline V gene, CDR1 is SGHRS and CDR2 is YFSETQ. The CDR3 extends over 14 amino acids. The ends were cut back, 4 bases at V and 7 bases at J, with 17 bases in the middle. CDR3: CASSPGGMGNEAFF. The CDR3 bases are TGCGCCAGCAGCCCCGGGGGGATGGGAAATGAAGCTTTCTTT.

This clone was observed a few times. The chain joins TRBV2 to TRBJ1-1; the D gene is possibly TRBD1 (5 bases). Trimming shortened V by 9 bases and J by 2 bases, and 10 bases separated the two germline ends. CDR1 and CDR2 from the germline V gene are SNHLY and FYNNEI. The CDR3 runs to 12 residues. CDR3 bases: TGTGCCAGTGACAGTCTAAACACTGAAGCTTTCTTT. This translates into CASDSLNTEAFF.

The table lists this clone with a count of one. V is TRBV6-5 and J is TRBJ1-2; 11 nucleotides agree with TRBD1. Germline assignment: CDR1 MNHEY and CDR2 SVGAGI. V trimming: 6 bases; J trimming: 6 bases; junction bases outside the gene matches: 6. The CDR3 extends over 14 amino acids. CDR3 protein: CASRGTGGRDGYTF. The CDR3 nucleotides read TGTGCCAGCAGGGGGACAGGGGGAAGGGATGGCTACACCTTC.